This TCR beta chain appears in the sequencing data of a study of blood T cell repertoires in COVID-19. Study details: COVID-19 samples, acute and convalescent, were from the United States, Italy and Spain. The analysed material was cDNA or gDNA that came from T cells, B-cell-depleted T cells, or PBMCs.

Trimming removed 2 bases at V and 2 bases at J, with 13 bases between. This CDR3 has 15 amino acids. Germline assignment: CDR1 SGDLS and CDR2 YYNGEE. Seattle patient enrollment occurred during active infection, with longitudinal follow-up thereafter. Generated by immunoSEQ multiplex PCR, the TCRdb table keeps only in-frame clones and is missing some. The sample consists of a few hundred thousand clones, about nine tenths of them appearing once. Source material: peripheral blood. This chain uses TRBV9 with TRBJ1-2; TRBD1 might be the D (5 bases). This clonotype was obtained from a woman aged 55-70 years with COVID-19, enrolled during active disease. DNA of the CDR3: TGTGCCAGCAGCGTTTCCCCGGGGGAGAACTATGGCTACACCTTC. Translating it yields CASSVSPGENYGYTF.